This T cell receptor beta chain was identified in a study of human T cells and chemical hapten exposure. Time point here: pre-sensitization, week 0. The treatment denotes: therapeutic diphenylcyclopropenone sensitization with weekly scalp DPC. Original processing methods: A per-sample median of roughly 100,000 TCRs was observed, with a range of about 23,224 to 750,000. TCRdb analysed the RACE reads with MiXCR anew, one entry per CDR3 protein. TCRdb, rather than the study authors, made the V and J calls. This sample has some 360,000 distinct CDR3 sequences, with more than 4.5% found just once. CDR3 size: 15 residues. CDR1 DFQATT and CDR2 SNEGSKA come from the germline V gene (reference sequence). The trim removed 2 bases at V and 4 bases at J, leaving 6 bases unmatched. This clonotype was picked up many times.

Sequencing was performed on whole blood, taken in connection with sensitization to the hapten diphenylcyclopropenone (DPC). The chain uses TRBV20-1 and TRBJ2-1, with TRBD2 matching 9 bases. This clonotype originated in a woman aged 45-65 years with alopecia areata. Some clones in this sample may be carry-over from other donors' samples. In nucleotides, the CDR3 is TGCAGTGCTAGATTGACTAGCGGTTCATACAATGAGCAGTTCTTC. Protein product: CSARLTSGSYNEQFF.